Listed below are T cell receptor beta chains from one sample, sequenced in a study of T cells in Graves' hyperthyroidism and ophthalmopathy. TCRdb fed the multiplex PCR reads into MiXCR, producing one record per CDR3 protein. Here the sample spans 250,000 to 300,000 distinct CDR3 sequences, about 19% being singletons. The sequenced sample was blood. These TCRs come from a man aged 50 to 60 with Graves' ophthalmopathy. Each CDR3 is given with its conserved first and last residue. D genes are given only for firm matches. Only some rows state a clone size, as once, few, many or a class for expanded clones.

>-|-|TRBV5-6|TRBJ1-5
TGTGCCAGCAGCTTGGGGGGGAACTATCAGCCCCAGCATTTT
CASSLGGNYQPQHF
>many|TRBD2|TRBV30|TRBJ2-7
TGTGCCTGGACCCACGTCCTAGCGGGAGCTTACGAGCAGTACTTC
CAWTHVLAGAYEQYF
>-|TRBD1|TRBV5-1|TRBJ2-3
TGCGCCAGCAGCGTCGGGACAGGGGTAGGGGATACGCAGTATTTT
CASSVGTGVGDTQYF
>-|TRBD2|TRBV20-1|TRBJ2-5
TGCAGTGCTAGAGAGGGTAGCGGGAGTATAAAGACCCAGTACTTC
CSAREGSGSIKTQYF
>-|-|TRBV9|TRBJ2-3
TGTGCCAGCACCCGTAGCGGTAGCACAGATACGCAGTATTTT
CASTRSGSTDTQYF
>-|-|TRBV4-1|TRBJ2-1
TGCGCCAGCAGCCAAGCACATGAGCAGTTCTTC
CASSQAHEQFF
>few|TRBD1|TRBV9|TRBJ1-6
TGTGCCAGCAGCGTCCGGGACAGAAATTCACCCCTCCACTTT
CASSVRDRNSPLHF
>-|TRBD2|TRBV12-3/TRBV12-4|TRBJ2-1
TGTGCCAGCACCTCTAGCGGTTCCTACAATGAGCAGTTCTTC
CASTSSGSYNEQFF
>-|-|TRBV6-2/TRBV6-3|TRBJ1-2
TGTGCCAGCAGCAAGGAGGGCCTAGCTAACTATGGCTACACCTTC
CASSKEGLANYGYTF
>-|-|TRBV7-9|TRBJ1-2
TGTGCCAGCAGCTTAGGCGGAGGGGATGGCTACACCTTC
CASSLGGGDGYTF
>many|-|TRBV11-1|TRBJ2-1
TGTGCCAGCAGCTTAGTTGTGGGGAGAAGCTCCTACAATGAGCAGTTCTTC
CASSLVVGRSSYNEQFF
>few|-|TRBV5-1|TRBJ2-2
TGCGCCAGCAGAAGACAGGGACTCGGAAGCACCGGGGAGCTGTTTTTT
CASRRQGLGSTGELFF
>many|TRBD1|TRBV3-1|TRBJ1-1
TGTGCCAGCAGCCAAGCCGACAGGGACACTGAAGCTTTCTTT
CASSQADRDTEAFF
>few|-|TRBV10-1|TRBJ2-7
TGCGCCAGCAGTGAGTCCGGGCAGGGCTACGAGCAGTACTTC
CASSESGQGYEQYF
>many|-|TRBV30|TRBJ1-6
TGTGCCTGGAGTGCGGGACATTATAATTCACCCCTCCACTTT
CAWSAGHYNSPLHF
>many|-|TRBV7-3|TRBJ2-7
TGTGCCAGCAGCAAGGGACCCCAAGGGAACTACGAGCAGTACTTC
CASSKGPQGNYEQYF
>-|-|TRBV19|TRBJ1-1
TGTGCCAGTAGTAAGACCGGTCGGCGATTGAACACTGAAGCTTTCTTT
CASSKTGRRLNTEAFF
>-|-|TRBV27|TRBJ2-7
TGTGCCAGCACCTTGGTAGCCGGGAGTTACGAGCAGTACTTC
CASTLVAGSYEQYF
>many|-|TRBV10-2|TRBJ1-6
TGCGCCAGCGCGGCCGCAAGCGACCTTTCGTCCCTCCACTTT
CASAAASDLSSLHF
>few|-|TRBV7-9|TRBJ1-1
TGTGCCAGCACATCAGCCTTGACCACTGAAGCTTTCTTT
CASTSALTTEAFF
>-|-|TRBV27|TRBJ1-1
TGTGCCAGCAGTTTAACCCATTTGAACACTGAAGCTTTCTTT
CASSLTHLNTEAFF
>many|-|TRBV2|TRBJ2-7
TGTGCCAGCCACCGGGAGCCTACCTACGAGCAGTACTTC
CASHREPTYEQYF
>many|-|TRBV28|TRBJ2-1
TGTGCCAGCAGTGAAAGCCTGAACAATGAGCAGTTCTTC
CASSESLNNEQFF
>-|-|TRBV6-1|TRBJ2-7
TGTGCCAGCTCCACAGCAATAGGGGCCATCGGGTACGAGCAGTACTTC
CASSTAIGAIGYEQYF
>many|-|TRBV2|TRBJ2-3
TGTGCCAGCAGGGCCGGGACCAACGCAGATACGCAGTATTTT
CASRAGTNADTQYF
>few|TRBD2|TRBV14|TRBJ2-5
TGTGCCAGCAGCCCAACGACTAGCGGGAAAGAGACCCAGTACTTC
CASSPTTSGKETQYF
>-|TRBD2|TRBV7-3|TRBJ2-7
TGTGCCAGCAGCGCCGGGACTAGCGGGCCCTACGAGCAGTACTTC
CASSAGTSGPYEQYF
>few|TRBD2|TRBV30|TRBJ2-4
TGTGCCTGGAGCCTGACTAGCGAAAACATTCAGTACTTC
CAWSLTSENIQYF
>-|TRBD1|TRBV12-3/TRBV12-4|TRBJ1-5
TGTGCCAGCAGTGTACCACAGGGGGCCCGTCATTTT
CASSVPQGARHF
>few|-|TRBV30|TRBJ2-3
TGTGCCTGGAGTCCAAAAACAGATACGCAGTATTTT
CAWSPKTDTQYF
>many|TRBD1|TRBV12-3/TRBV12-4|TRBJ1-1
TGTGCCAGCAGTTTACGACAGGGTGGTGAAGCTTTCTTT
CASSLRQGGEAFF
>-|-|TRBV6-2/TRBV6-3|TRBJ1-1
TGTGCCAGCAGCCCTAATAGTGGGAAGGGCACTGAAGCTTTCTTT
CASSPNSGKGTEAFF
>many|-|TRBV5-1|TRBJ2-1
TGCGCCAGCAGCTTGGGACTGAGAAGCTCCTACAATGAGCAGTTCTTC
CASSLGLRSSYNEQFF